These 3 T cell receptor beta chains were all obtained from the same sample, sequenced in a study of T cells after posttransplantation cyclophosphamide. A marrow graft followed busulfan-fludarabine conditioning, with cyclophosphamide on days +3 and +4. Profiled with immunoSEQ multiplex PCR; TCRdb holds only in-frame clones, not every one. This repertoire holds tens of thousands of clones, and none appear only once. Sequencing was performed on PBMCs, taken after allogeneic stem cell transplant with posttransplant cyclophosphamide. These receptors were obtained from a male patient aged 18 to 29 who received an allogeneic stem cell transplant from a related donor, was CMV-positive, and had no GVHD. The T cells may come from the graft donor.

This rearrangement joins TRBV10-3 to TRBJ1-3; D is ambiguous. The better agreement between TRBJ2-2 and the DNA end casts doubt on the J call. The CDR3 has 15 amino acids. Germline-derived CDR1 and CDR2 are ENHRY and SYGVKD. The CDR3 is CAISEWVRNTGELFF. The CDR3, as DNA: TGTGCCATCAGTGAGTGGGTACGGAACACCGGGGAGCTGTTTTTT.

There are many counts of this clone. CDR3 nucleotide sequence: TGTGCCAGCAGCCCAACTTACCGGGACAGGGTCTACGAGCAGTACTTC. Translated, it gives CASSPTYRDRVYEQYF. The chain combines TRBV5-6 with TRBJ2-7; the match to TRBD1 covers 9 bases. V lost 4 bases and J lost 3; bases outside the gene matches: 11. This CDR3 region has 16 residues. Germline CDR1 is SGHDT and CDR2 is YYEEEE.

This clone was observed many times. The chain joins TRBV29-1 to TRBJ1-2; 8 nucleotides line up with TRBD1. In germline, CDR1 is SQVTM, CDR2 ANQGSEA. The V gene end was trimmed by 3 bases and the J gene end by 8 bases; junction bases not matched to a gene: 5. The CDR3 runs to 12 residues. This chain's CDR3 is CSVDAGGSGYTF. The CDR3 DNA reads as TGCAGCGTTGATGCAGGGGGCTCCGGCTACACCTTC.